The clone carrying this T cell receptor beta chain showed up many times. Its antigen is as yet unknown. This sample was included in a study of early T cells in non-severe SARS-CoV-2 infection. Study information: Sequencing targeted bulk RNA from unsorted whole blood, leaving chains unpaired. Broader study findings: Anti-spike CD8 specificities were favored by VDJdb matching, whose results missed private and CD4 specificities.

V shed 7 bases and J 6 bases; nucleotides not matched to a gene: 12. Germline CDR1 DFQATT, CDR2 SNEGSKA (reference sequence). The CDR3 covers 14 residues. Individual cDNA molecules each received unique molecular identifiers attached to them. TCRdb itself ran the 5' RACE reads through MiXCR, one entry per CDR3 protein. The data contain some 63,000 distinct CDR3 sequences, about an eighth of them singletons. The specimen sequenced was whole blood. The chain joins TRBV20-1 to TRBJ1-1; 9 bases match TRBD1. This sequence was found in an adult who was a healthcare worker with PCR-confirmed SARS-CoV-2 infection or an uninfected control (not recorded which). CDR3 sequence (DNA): TGCAGTGTCCCCTTACAGGGGGCTGGGCCTGAAGCTTTCTTT. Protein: CSVPLQGAGPEAFF.